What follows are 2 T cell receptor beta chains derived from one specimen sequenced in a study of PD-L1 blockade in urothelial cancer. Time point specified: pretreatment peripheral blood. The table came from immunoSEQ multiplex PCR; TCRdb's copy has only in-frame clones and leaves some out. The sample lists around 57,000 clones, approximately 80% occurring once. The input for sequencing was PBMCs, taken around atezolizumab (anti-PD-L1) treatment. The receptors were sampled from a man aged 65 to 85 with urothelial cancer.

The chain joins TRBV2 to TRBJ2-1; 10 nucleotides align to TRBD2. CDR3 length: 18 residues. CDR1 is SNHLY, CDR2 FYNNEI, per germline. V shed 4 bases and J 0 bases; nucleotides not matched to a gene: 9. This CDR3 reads CASSGSSGRDSSYNEQFF. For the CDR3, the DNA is TGTGCCAGCAGTGGGTCTAGCGGGAGAGACAGCTCCTACAATGAGCAGTTCTTC.

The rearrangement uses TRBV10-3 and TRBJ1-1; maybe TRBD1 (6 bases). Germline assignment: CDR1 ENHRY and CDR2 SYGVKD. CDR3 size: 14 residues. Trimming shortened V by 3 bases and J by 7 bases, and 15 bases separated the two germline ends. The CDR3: CAISDPDSVNEAFF. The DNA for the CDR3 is TGTGCCATCAGTGACCCGGACAGTGTTAATGAAGCTTTCTTT.